Listed below are T cell receptor beta chains from one sample, sequenced in a study of blood T cell repertoires in COVID-19. TCRdb's table, derived via immunoSEQ multiplex PCR, lists solely in-frame clones and lacks some. The repertoire has roughly 200,000 clones, about 85% of them found once; the top ten carry approximately 2.7%. Specimen: PBMCs or T cells enriched from blood (not recorded which). Source of these receptors: a woman younger than 45 who had recovered from COVID-19. Both conserved end residues are part of each CDR3. Each record gives: V gene, clone size, J gene, D gene, CDR3 protein, CDR3 DNA. D genes are given only for firm matches. A row's size may be missing; if present it is once, few, many or a size class.

>TRBV18|once|TRBJ1-1|-
CASSATGQTEAFF
TGTGCCAGCTCAGCAACCGGTCAAACTGAAGCTTTCTTT
>TRBV7-2|-|TRBJ2-7|TRBD1
CASRRTGSYEQYF
TGTGCCAGCAGAAGGACAGGCAGCTACGAGCAGTACTTC
>TRBV7-2|-|TRBJ2-5|TRBD2
CASSSPLAGLQETQYF
TGTGCCAGCAGCTCGCCACTAGCGGGACTACAAGAGACCCAGTACTTC
>TRBV5-5|-|TRBJ2-4|-
CASSPGRGVGAVQYF
TGTGCCAGCAGCCCGGGACGCGGAGTGGGGGCGGTTCAGTACTTC
>TRBV7-9|-|TRBJ1-3|-
CASSSNPRGRWSSGNTIYF
TGTGCCAGCAGCTCCAACCCTAGGGGCAGGTGGTCCTCTGGAAACACCATATATTTT
>TRBV5-1|-|TRBJ1-4|TRBD1
CASAGGGLGTNEKLFF
TGCGCCAGCGCCGGAGGGGGCTTGGGAACTAATGAAAAACTGTTTTTT
>TRBV2|-|TRBJ2-5|-
CASSEAYYGTQYF
TGTGCCAGCAGTGAAGCGTATTACGGGACCCAGTACTTC
>TRBV15|-|TRBJ2-1|-
CATSRDLPGQSSYNEQFF
TGTGCCACCAGCAGAGATCTTCCAGGACAGAGCTCCTACAATGAGCAGTTCTTC
>TRBV27|once|TRBJ2-7|-
CASSLSPGTHYEQYF
TGTGCCAGCAGTTTATCCCCAGGTACCCACTACGAGCAGTACTTC
>TRBV7-9|-|TRBJ1-6|-
CASGPGESIYNSPLHF
TGTGCCAGCGGACCCGGGGAATCGATCTATAATTCACCCCTCCACTTT
>TRBV19|-|TRBJ1-5|TRBD1
CASKDNNRGTGNQPQHF
TGTGCCAGTAAAGACAACAACAGGGGGACGGGCAATCAGCCCCAGCATTTT
>TRBV5-4|-|TRBJ2-1|-
CASSLDTGSYNEQFF
TGTGCCAGCAGCTTGGATACAGGTTCCTACAATGAGCAGTTCTTC
>TRBV5-6|-|TRBJ1-5|-
CASSLVGGQPQHF
TGTGCCAGCAGCTTGGTGGGAGGTCAGCCCCAGCATTTT
>TRBV9|once|TRBJ1-4|TRBD1
CASSARDRVNEKLFF
TGTGCCAGCAGCGCCCGGGACAGGGTTAATGAAAAACTGTTTTTT
>TRBV13|-|TRBJ2-5|-
CASSTRTKEETQYF
TGTGCCAGCAGCACCCGGACTAAAGAAGAGACCCAGTACTTC
>TRBV7-3|-|TRBJ2-7|TRBD2
CASSSLAGAEQYF
TGTGCCAGCAGCTCTCTAGCGGGGGCCGAGCAGTACTTC
>TRBV3-1/TRBV3-2|-|TRBJ1-2|-
CASTPTGLYGYTF
TGTGCCAGCACCCCCACAGGGCTCTATGGCTACACCTTC
>TRBV27|once|TRBJ1-1|-
CASTTGWNTEAFF
TGTGCCAGCACGACAGGCTGGAACACTGAAGCTTTCTTT
>TRBV7-8|-|TRBJ1-5|-
CASSLVSDSNQPQHF
TGTGCCAGCAGCTTAGTGTCAGATAGCAATCAGCCCCAGCATTTT
>TRBV19|-|TRBJ2-3|TRBD2
CASSPGLAGADTQYF
TGTGCCAGTAGTCCGGGACTAGCGGGGGCCGATACGCAGTATTTT
>TRBV4-3|-|TRBJ1-3|TRBD1
CASSPDRGFRNTIYF
TGCGCCAGCAGCCCAGACAGGGGATTCAGAAACACCATATATTTT
>TRBV9|-|TRBJ1-2|-
CASSVNEGPVGGYTF
TGTGCCAGCAGCGTAAATGAGGGCCCGGTCGGTGGCTACACCTTC
>TRBV18|-|TRBJ1-3|-
CASSPGGLTSGNTIYF
TGTGCCAGCTCACCAGGGGGACTGACCTCTGGAAACACCATATATTTT
>TRBV19|-|TRBJ2-2|TRBD1
CASKGTGNTGELFF
TGTGCCAGTAAGGGGACAGGGAACACCGGGGAGCTGTTTTTT
>TRBV10-1|-|TRBJ1-4|-
CATFRGGPYPNEKLFF
TGCGCCACCTTTAGGGGGGGGCCTTATCCCAATGAAAAACTGTTTTTT
>TRBV11-1|-|TRBJ2-2|TRBD2
CASSTSRGAGELFF
TGTGCCAGCAGCACGAGTCGGGGGGCCGGGGAGCTGTTTTTT
>TRBV29-1|-|TRBJ2-3|TRBD1
CSVEGQTDTQYF
TGCAGCGTTGAGGGACAGACAGATACGCAGTATTTT
>TRBV7-9|-|TRBJ1-3|-
CASSRRGSVDTIYF
TGTGCCAGCAGCCGCCGGGGGAGTGTAGACACCATATATTTT
>TRBV5-6|-|TRBJ1-2|TRBD1
CASSLVGRGQGYTF
TGTGCCAGCAGCTTGGTGGGTAGGGGGCAAGGCTACACCTTC
>TRBV3-1/TRBV3-2|-|TRBJ2-2|-
CASSQVVATNTGELFF
TGTGCCAGCAGCCAAGTTGTAGCGACGAACACCGGGGAGCTGTTTTTT
>TRBV10-1|-|TRBJ1-5|TRBD1
CASRDTGGGPQHF
TGCGCCAGCAGGGATACAGGGGGGGGGCCCCAGCATTTT
>TRBV5-1|-|TRBJ2-3|-
CASSLEGRTDTQYF
TGCGCCAGCAGCTTGGAAGGGAGAACAGATACGCAGTATTTT
>TRBV18|-|TRBJ1-2|TRBD1
CASSRRGQGNDDGYTF
TGTGCCAGCTCACGGAGGGGACAGGGGAATGACGATGGCTACACCTTC
>TRBV9|-|TRBJ1-6|-
CASSVGGTGTPHSPLHF
TGTGCCAGCAGCGTAGGGGGAACCGGGACACCCCATTCACCCCTCCACTTT
>TRBV5-1|-|TRBJ1-1|-
CASSLAVGDEAFF
TGCGCCAGCAGCTTGGCCGTAGGGGATGAAGCTTTCTTT
>TRBV3-1/TRBV3-2|once|TRBJ2-7|TRBD2
CASSQGGGLAGPNSYEQYF
TGTGCCAGCAGCCAAGGCGGGGGACTAGCGGGGCCTAATTCCTACGAGCAGTACTTC
>TRBV9|-|TRBJ1-2|TRBD1
CASSVEGSPWAGGGYTF
TGTGCCAGCAGCGTAGAAGGATCCCCCTGGGCAGGGGGAGGCTACACCTTC
>TRBV10-1|-|TRBJ2-7|TRBD1
CASRGTGNYEQYF
TGCGCCAGCAGAGGGACAGGTAACTACGAGCAGTACTTC
>TRBV6-5|-|TRBJ2-4|-
CASRAHGDGKNIQYF
TGTGCCAGCAGGGCCCACGGGGATGGCAAAAACATTCAGTACTTC
>TRBV27|once|TRBJ2-3|-
CASSLFQQADTQYF
TGTGCCAGCAGTTTATTTCAGCAGGCAGATACGCAGTATTTT
>TRBV7-8|once|TRBJ2-3|TRBD1
CASSLIGTGIYRITQYF
TGTGCCAGCAGCCTAATTGGGACAGGGATTTATAGAATTACGCAGTATTTT
>TRBV2|-|TRBJ1-3|TRBD1
CASSDLTSFGQAFSGNTIYF
TGTGCCAGCAGTGATTTAACCTCCTTTGGACAGGCCTTCTCTGGAAACACCATATATTTT
>TRBV6-6|-|TRBJ2-3|TRBD1
CASSTRDRGADTQYF
TGTGCCAGCAGTACCCGGGACAGGGGAGCAGATACGCAGTATTTT
>TRBV7-2|-|TRBJ2-3|TRBD1
CASSFGGGQGTDTQYF
TGTGCCAGCAGCTTTGGCGGGGGACAGGGGACAGATACGCAGTATTTT
>TRBV18|-|TRBJ2-1|-
CASSTGVEQFF
TGTGCCAGCTCAACGGGGGTCGAGCAGTTCTTC
>TRBV10-3|-|TRBJ1-3|-
CAIRSVGRSGNTIYF
TGTGCCATCAGGAGCGTTGGGAGGTCTGGAAACACCATATATTTT
>TRBV14|-|TRBJ2-5|-
CASSLAGVGETQYF
TGTGCCAGCAGCCTCGCAGGGGTCGGTGAGACCCAGTACTTC
>TRBV7-9|-|TRBJ2-3|-
CASSLNSGQTLQIMGYF
TGTGCCAGCAGCTTAAATTCTGGACAGACTCTTCAGATAATGGGGTATTTT
>TRBV2|-|TRBJ2-3|TRBD2
CASSYRSGGDTDTQYF
TGTGCCAGCAGTTACCGGAGCGGGGGGGACACAGATACGCAGTATTTT
>TRBV27|-|TRBJ1-1|TRBD1
CASRPFGTGGGTEAFF
TGTGCCAGCAGACCCTTCGGGACAGGGGGAGGCACTGAAGCTTTCTTT
>TRBV29-1|-|TRBJ2-1|-
CSVTSGEQFF
TGCAGCGTGACCAGCGGTGAGCAGTTCTTC
>TRBV11-2|once|TRBJ2-1|TRBD1
CASSLDRDSYNEQFF
TGTGCCAGCAGCTTAGATCGGGACAGCTACAATGAGCAGTTCTTC
>TRBV5-1|-|TRBJ1-4|TRBD1
CASSLGQGREKLFF
TGCGCCAGCAGCTTGGGACAGGGACGTGAAAAACTGTTTTTT